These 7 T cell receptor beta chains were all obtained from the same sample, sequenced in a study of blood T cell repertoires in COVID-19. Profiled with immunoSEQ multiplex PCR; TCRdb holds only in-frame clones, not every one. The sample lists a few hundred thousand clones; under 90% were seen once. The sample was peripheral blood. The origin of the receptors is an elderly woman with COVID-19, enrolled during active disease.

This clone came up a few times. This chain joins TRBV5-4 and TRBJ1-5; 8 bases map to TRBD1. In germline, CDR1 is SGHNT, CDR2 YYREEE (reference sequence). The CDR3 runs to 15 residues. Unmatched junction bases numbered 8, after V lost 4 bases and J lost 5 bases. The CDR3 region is CASSLTDRGDQPQHF. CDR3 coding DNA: TGTGCCAGCAGCCTCACCGACAGGGGAGATCAGCCCCAGCATTTT.

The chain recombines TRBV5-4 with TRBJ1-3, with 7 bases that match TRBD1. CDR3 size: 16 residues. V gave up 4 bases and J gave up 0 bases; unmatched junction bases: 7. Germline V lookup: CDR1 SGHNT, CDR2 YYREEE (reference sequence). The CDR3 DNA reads TGTGCCAGCAGCAAGGGACAGCTTAACTCTGGAAACACCATATATTTT. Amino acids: CASSKGQLNSGNTIYF.

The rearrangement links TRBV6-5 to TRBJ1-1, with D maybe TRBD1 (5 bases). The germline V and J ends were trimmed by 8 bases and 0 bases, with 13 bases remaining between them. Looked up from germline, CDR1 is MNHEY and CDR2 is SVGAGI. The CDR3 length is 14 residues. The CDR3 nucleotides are TGTGCCAGCCGGCAGCGACAGATGAACACTGAAGCTTTCTTT. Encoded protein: CASRQRQMNTEAFF.

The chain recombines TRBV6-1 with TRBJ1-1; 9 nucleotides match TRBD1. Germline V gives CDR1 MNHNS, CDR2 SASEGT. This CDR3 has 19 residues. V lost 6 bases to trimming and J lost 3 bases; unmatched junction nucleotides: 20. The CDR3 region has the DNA TGTGCCAGCAGGGAAATAGGGACAGGGCGGCCCTTAACTTACACTGAAGCTTTCTTT. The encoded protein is CASREIGTGRPLTYTEAFF.

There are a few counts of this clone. In nucleotides, the CDR3 is TGTGCCAGCAGCGGGCGGACAGGGCTCTCCTACAATGAGCAGTTCTTC. Translated, it gives CASSGRTGLSYNEQFF. The rearrangement joins TRBV9 to TRBJ2-1; 8 nucleotides match TRBD1. Per the germline V gene, CDR1 is SGDLS and CDR2 is YYNGEE. This CDR3 is built from 16 residues. Losses at the gene ends were 3 bases for V and 0 bases for J; bases not matched to a gene: 5.

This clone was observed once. This CDR3 reads CASIREPNTEAFF. The CDR3 nucleotides read TGTGCCAGCATTAGAGAACCGAACACTGAAGCTTTCTTT. The rearrangement joins TRBV2 to TRBJ1-1; no clear D. There are 13 residues in the CDR3. Trimming stripped 7 bases from V and 1 base from J, with 10 bases between. Germline V gene sequence: CDR1 SNHLY, CDR2 FYNNEI. Full variable domain (outside the CDR3, taken from reference TRBV2 and TRBJ1-1): EPEVTQTPSHQVTQMGQEVILRCVPISNHLYFYWYRQILGQKVEFLVSFYNNEISEKSEIFDDQFSVERPDGSNFTLKIRSTKLEDSAMYFCASIREPNTEAFFGQGTRLTVV.

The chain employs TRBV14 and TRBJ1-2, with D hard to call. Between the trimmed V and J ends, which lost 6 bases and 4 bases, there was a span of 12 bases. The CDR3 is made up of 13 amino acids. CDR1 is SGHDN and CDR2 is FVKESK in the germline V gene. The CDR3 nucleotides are TGTGCCAGCAGTCCGACTCCCTCCTATGGCTACACCTTC. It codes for CASSPTPSYGYTF.